This entry lists 31 T cell receptor beta chains sequenced from one sample in a study of a mutant IDH1 vaccine in newly diagnosed glioma. Time point given: week 47, end of study. The investigators gave 300 ug of mutant IDH1 20-mer peptide in each vaccine dose, together with topical imiquimod. Their target antigens are unknown. Using immunoSEQ multiplex PCR, the repertoire was profiled, and TCRdb retains in-frame clones only, with some absent. The sample lists tens of thousands of clones, less than 75% occurring once. Sample: peripheral blood mononuclear cells (PBMCs), taken from a glioma patient whose treatment included an IDH1 peptide vaccine. The receptors derive from a man between 40 and 49 years old with glioma. Some clones in this sample may be carry-over from other donors' samples.

This clone was seen a few times. The V call is TRBV25-1, the J call TRBJ2-2; maybe TRBD1 (5 bases). Trimming removed 4 bases from V and 0 bases from J, with 12 bases in between. Germline loops: CDR1 MGHDK, CDR2 SYGVNS. This CDR3 is 16 amino acids long. This chain's CDR3 is CASSGSIRANTGELFF. CDR3 coding DNA: TGTGCCAGCAGTGGGTCGATCAGGGCGAACACCGGGGAGCTGTTTTTT.

The chain combines TRBV9 with TRBJ2-5; TRBD1 agrees at 7 bases. After removal of 4 bases from V and 5 bases from J, the junction contained 8 bases not matched to a gene. This CDR3 contains 14 residues. Looked up from germline, CDR1 is SGDLS and CDR2 is YYNGEE. The CDR3 spells CASSPRQGVETQYF. The CDR3, as DNA: TGTGCCAGCAGCCCCCGTCAGGGGGTGGAGACCCAGTACTTC.

The rearrangement links TRBV2 to TRBJ1-1, with no clear D. Looked up from germline, CDR1 is SNHLY and CDR2 is FYNNEI. The CDR3 is made up of 13 amino acids. V was shortened by 7 bases and J by 0 bases, with 9 bases between the two germline ends. CDR3 coding DNA: TGTGCCAGCACTGTACACTTGAACACTGAAGCTTTCTTT. Protein sequence: CASTVHLNTEAFF.

This rearrangement joins TRBV9 to TRBJ1-4; D is uncertain. The ends were cut back, 1 base at V and 2 bases at J, with 9 bases in the middle. The CDR3 sequence is 15 residues long. The V gene's germline CDR1 is SGDLS and CDR2 YYNGEE. CDR3 sequence: CASSVWGDTNEKLFF. The CDR3 coding sequence is TGTGCCAGCAGCGTATGGGGAGACACTAATGAAAAACTGTTTTTT. Full variable domain (outside the CDR3, taken from reference TRBV9 and TRBJ1-4): DSGVTQTPKHLITATGQRVTLRCSPRSGDLSVYWYQQSLDQGLQFLIQYYNGEERAKGNILERFSAQQFPDLHSELNLSSLELGDSALYFCASSVWGDTNEKLFFGSGTQLSVL.

The V call is TRBV5-1, the J call TRBJ2-7; D remains unclear. This CDR3 has 14 residues. Deletions cut 4 bases from V and 0 bases from J, with 11 bases between. The germline CDR1 and CDR2 sequences are SGHRS and YFSETQ. CDR3 region: CASSVTVPSYEQYF. The CDR3 DNA reads TGCGCCAGCAGCGTGACTGTTCCCTCCTACGAGCAGTACTTC.

This clone was counted a few times. The CDR3 spells CASSEDRVNYGYTF. Here the CDR3 DNA reads TGTGCCAGCAGCGAGGACAGGGTTAACTATGGCTACACCTTC. This chain connects TRBV2 to TRBJ1-2; 8 bases map to TRBD1. The germline CDR1 and CDR2 sequences are SNHLY and FYNNEI. The CDR3 is made up of 14 amino acids. J gave up 1 base and V 6 bases, and 4 bases lay outside the gene matches.

The chain joins TRBV2 to TRBJ2-5; D is undetermined. This CDR3 region has 14 residues. Trimming cost V 6 bases and J 0 bases, with 11 bases left between them. Germline V gene data show CDR1 as SNHLY and CDR2 as FYNNEI. CDR3 bases: TGTGCCAGCAGAGGATACCCTGACCAAGAGACCCAGTACTTC. It is translated as CASRGYPDQETQYF.

The gene calls are TRBV5-5 and TRBJ2-7; D is uncertain. This CDR3 has 12 amino acids. The V end was cut by 0 bases, the J end by 2 bases, with 3 bases between. Germline CDR1 reads SGHKS; CDR2 reads YYEKEE (reference sequence). CDR3 DNA sequence: TGTGCCAGCAGCTTGGGTACCTACGAGCAGTACTTC. Translated, it gives CASSLGTYEQYF.

With respect to this clone: Mismatch with germline at one junction end may stem from a read error. The chain couples TRBV10-2 to TRBJ2-2; 7 nucleotides align to TRBD1. The CDR3 has 13 residues. In germline, CDR1 is WSHSY, CDR2 SAAADI. The CDR3 reads CASRGQNTGELLF. In DNA, the CDR3 is TGCGCCAGCAGGGGACAGAACACCGGGGAGCTGCTTTTT.

The sample holds one count of this clone. This chain connects TRBV13 to TRBJ1-1; no clear D. Germline V lookup: CDR1 PRHDT, CDR2 FYEKMQ (reference sequence). V was trimmed by 0 bases and J by 0 bases, leaving 5 bases between them. The CDR3 length is 14 residues. Written as DNA, the CDR3 is TGTGCCAGCAGCTTAGGTACTATGAACACTGAAGCTTTCTTT. This encodes CASSLGTMNTEAFF. The variable domain in full, completed from reference TRBV13 and TRBJ1-1, reads AAGVIQSPRHLIKEKRETATLKCYPIPRHDTVYWYQQGPGQDPQFLISFYEKMQSDKGSIPDRFSAQQFSDYHSELNMSSLELGDSALYFCASSLGTMNTEAFFGQGTRLTVV.

The rearrangement uses TRBV30 and TRBJ1-1; TRBD1 matches at 7 bases. V shed 3 bases and J 4 bases; nucleotides not matched to a gene: 5. Looked up from germline, CDR1 is GTSNPN and CDR2 is SVGIG (reference sequence). The CDR3 loop spans 13 amino acids. This CDR3 reads CAWREQGFTEAFF. CDR3 in DNA: TGTGCCTGGAGAGAACAGGGGTTCACTGAAGCTTTCTTT.

The V gene is TRBV7-2, the J gene TRBJ2-2; possibly TRBD2 for D (7 bases). Germline V CDR1 and CDR2: SGHTA, FQGNSA. Trimming took off 8 bases at V and 4 bases at J, with 17 bases between the two ends. The CDR3 extends over 15 amino acids. The CDR3 sequence is CASRKGGVRTGELFF. DNA for the CDR3: TGTGCCAGCCGAAAGGGGGGGGTCCGCACCGGGGAGCTGTTTTTT.

The chain uses TRBV5-5 and TRBJ1-3; D not certain. CDR3 length equals 15 residues. Germline assignment: CDR1 SGHKS and CDR2 YYEKEE (reference sequence). The V and J ends lost 0 bases and 4 bases respectively, with 11 bases between them. The CDR3 region is CASSLAWGGGNTIYF. CDR3 nucleotide sequence: TGTGCCAGCAGCTTGGCCTGGGGTGGAGGAAACACCATATATTTT.

In this sample, this clone turned up a few times. The chain uses TRBV2 and TRBJ1-2, with a tentative D call TRBD1 (5 bases). This CDR3 has 13 residues. CDR1 and CDR2 from the germline V gene are SNHLY and FYNNEI. V dropped 4 bases and J dropped 4 bases, with 10 bases sitting between them. CDR3 in DNA: TGTGCCAGCAGTGTGGACACTCTCTATGGCTACACCTTC. Translation gives CASSVDTLYGYTF.

J is TRBJ1-2 and V is TRBV7-8; D possibly corresponds to TRBD1 (5 bases). V was shortened by 3 bases and J by 5 bases, with 13 bases between the two germline ends. Germline loops: CDR1 SGHVS, CDR2 FQNEAQ. The CDR3 loop spans 14 amino acids. CDR3 residues: CASSFGGTSYGYTF. For the CDR3, the DNA is TGTGCCAGCAGCTTTGGTGGGACGTCTTATGGCTACACCTTC.

The chain recombines TRBV19 with TRBJ2-1; 12 nucleotides align to TRBD2. The trim removed 7 bases at V and 10 bases at J, leaving 8 bases unmatched. The germline gives CDR1 LNHDA, CDR2 SQIVND (reference sequence). The CDR3 is 14 amino acids. As DNA, the CDR3 is TGTGCCAGTAAACCCGGACTAGCGGGGAAAGAGCAGTTCTTC. It encodes CASKPGLAGKEQFF.

V is TRBV7-9 and J is TRBJ1-2, with TRBD1 identical over 8 bases. The germline V gene has CDR1 SEHNR and CDR2 FQNEAQ (reference sequence). The CDR3 runs to 13 residues. V lost 4 bases to trimming and J lost 8 bases; unmatched junction nucleotides: 6. DNA for the CDR3: TGTGCCAGCAGCTCCGACAGGGGTATGGGCTACACCTTC. Its protein is CASSSDRGMGYTF. Complete variable domain (other parts from reference TRBV7-9 and TRBJ1-2): DTGVSQNPRHKITKRGQNVTFRCDPISEHNRLYWYRQTLGQGPEFLTYFQNEAQLEKSRLLSDRFSAERPKGSFSTLEIQRTEQGDSAMYLCASSSDRGMGYTFGSGTRLTVV.

This chain links TRBV30 with TRBJ2-7, with TRBD1 identical over 9 bases. This CDR3 is 14 amino acids long. Germline V gives CDR1 GTSNPN, CDR2 SVGIG (reference sequence). V shed 5 bases and J 1 base; nucleotides not matched to a gene: 6. CDR3 residues: CAWGGQGGSYEQYF. CDR3 in DNA: TGTGCCTGGGGGGGACAGGGTGGTTCCTACGAGCAGTACTTC.

The rearrangement links TRBV10-1 to TRBJ1-6; tentative D call: TRBD1 (5 bases). Germline CDR1 and CDR2: WNHNN and SYGVQD (reference sequence). This CDR3 region has 14 residues. Trimming stripped 3 bases from V and 8 bases from J, with 11 bases between. CDR3 bases: TGCGCCAGCAGTGACGGGGACCGAGATTCACCCCTCCACTTT. This sequence encodes CASSDGDRDSPLHF.

The J gene is TRBJ1-2, the V gene TRBV5-1, with 9 bases aligning to TRBD1. The CDR3 has 14 amino acids. J lost 8 bases, V lost 5 bases, and 10 bases had no gene match. Germline V gives CDR1 SGHRS, CDR2 YFSETQ. In DNA form, the CDR3 reads TGCGCCAGCAGTCGGACAGGGGTTCCAGAAGGCTACACCTTC. Amino acids: CASSRTGVPEGYTF.

The chain employs TRBV6-5 and TRBJ2-7, with D perhaps TRBD2 (6 bases). The V and J ends lost 2 bases and 5 bases respectively, with 13 bases between them. The CDR3 length is 14 residues. In germline, CDR1 is MNHEY, CDR2 SVGAGI. This CDR3 reads CASSYASLANEQYF. DNA for the CDR3: TGTGCCAGCAGTTACGCCTCGCTAGCGAACGAGCAGTACTTC.

The chain combines TRBV7-8 with TRBJ2-1; D tentatively reads TRBD1 or TRBD2 (5 bases each). CDR1 is SGHVS and CDR2 is FQNEAQ in the germline V gene. Trimming shortened V by 5 bases and J by 5 bases, and 19 bases separated the two germline ends. CDR3 size: 16 residues. For the CDR3, the DNA is TGTGCCAGCAGCCCCCCGGGGCTACCAACCCACAATGAGCAGTTCTTC. Amino acids: CASSPPGLPTHNEQFF.

This sequence joins TRBV19 and TRBJ2-1; D may be TRBD2 (5 bases). V lost 5 bases, J lost 8 bases, and 16 bases lay in between. Germline V CDR1 and CDR2: LNHDA, SQIVND (reference sequence). This CDR3 contains 14 residues. In nucleotides, the CDR3 is TGTGCCAGTAGTCCGGGATCCTCCATTCATGAGCAGTTCTTC. Protein product: CASSPGSSIHEQFF.

This clone was observed a few times. The chain couples TRBV2 to TRBJ1-2; D not certain. The CDR3 totals 14 residues. CDR1 is SNHLY and CDR2 is FYNNEI in the germline V gene. The V gene lost 4 bases and the J gene lost 2 bases, with 11 bases spanning the gap. DNA of the CDR3: TGTGCCAGCAGTGGAGACACCCCCAACTATGGCTACACCTTC. Its protein is CASSGDTPNYGYTF.

The table lists this clone with a few counts. The chain employs TRBV7-2 and TRBJ1-1; the D gene is possibly TRBD1 (6 bases). There are 12 residues in the CDR3. From germline, CDR1 is SGHTA and CDR2 FQGNSA. The V gene lost 4 bases and the J gene lost 6 bases, with 9 bases spanning the gap. This CDR3 reads CASSYGQSEAFF. CDR3 DNA: TGTGCCAGCAGCTACGGACAGTCTGAAGCTTTCTTT.

The chain links TRBV7-8 to TRBJ2-7; a possible D gene is TRBD1 (6 bases). Germline V gene sequence: CDR1 SGHVS, CDR2 FQNEAQ. This CDR3 contains 17 residues. V was pared by 5 bases and J by 2 bases, with 22 bases between. In DNA form, the CDR3 reads TGTGCCAGCAGCCCCAAAGGGGGAGTCTCTTATCCCTACGAGCAGTACTTC. It is translated as CASSPKGGVSYPYEQYF.

This clone was counted only a few times. J is TRBJ1-2 and V is TRBV20-1, with D hard to call. Trimming removed 6 bases from V and 6 bases from J, with 8 bases in between. Germline V CDR1 and CDR2: DFQATT, SNEGSKA (reference sequence). The CDR3 consists of 10 residues. CDR3 in DNA: TGCAGTGCACAAAGGGATGGCTACACCTTC. Translation: CSAQRDGYTF.

The chain carries TRBV2 and TRBJ2-7, with D perhaps TRBD2 (6 bases). The CDR3 consists of 15 residues. Trimming cost V 2 bases and J 2 bases, with 13 bases left between them. The germline V gene has CDR1 SNHLY and CDR2 FYNNEI. Written as DNA, the CDR3 is TGTGCCAGCAGTGAACTGGGTAGCGGAGCCTACGAGCAGTACTTC. It translates to CASSELGSGAYEQYF.

The J gene is TRBJ1-2, the V gene TRBV5-1; D not certain. Germline V gene data show CDR1 as SGHRS and CDR2 as YFSETQ. The V gene lost 4 bases and the J gene lost 0 bases, with 4 bases spanning the gap. The CDR3 totals 12 residues. The CDR3 loop reads CASSETNYGYTF. As DNA, the CDR3 is TGCGCCAGCAGCGAGACTAACTATGGCTACACCTTC.

Only a few counts were recorded for this clone. The chain joins TRBV27 to TRBJ2-2; D is undetermined. Per germline, CDR1 MNHEY and CDR2 SMNVEV (reference sequence). CDR3 size: 12 residues. Trimming removed 5 bases at V and 7 bases at J, with 8 bases between. The CDR3 protein is CASSPTHGELFF. As DNA, the CDR3 is TGTGCCAGCAGTCCGACCCACGGGGAGCTGTTTTTT.

The chain employs TRBV6-1 and TRBJ2-4; D remains unclear. CDR3 size: 13 residues. V dropped 8 bases and J dropped 3 bases, with 11 bases sitting between them. Germline V gene data show CDR1 as MNHNS and CDR2 as SASEGT. The DNA for the CDR3 is TGTGCCAGCCGGCGCATGGGCAAAAACATTCAGTACTTC. As protein: CASRRMGKNIQYF.